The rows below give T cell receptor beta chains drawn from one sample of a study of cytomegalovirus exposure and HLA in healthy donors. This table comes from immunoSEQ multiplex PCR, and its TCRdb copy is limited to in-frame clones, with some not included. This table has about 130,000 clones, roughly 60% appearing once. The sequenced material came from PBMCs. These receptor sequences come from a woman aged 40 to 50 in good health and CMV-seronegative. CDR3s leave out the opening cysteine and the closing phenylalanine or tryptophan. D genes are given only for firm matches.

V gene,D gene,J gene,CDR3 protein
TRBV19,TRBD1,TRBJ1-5,ASSIAVGTGVNQPQH
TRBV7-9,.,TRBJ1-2,ASSLRDRGYGYT
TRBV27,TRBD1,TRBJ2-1,ASTTWTGGSYNEQF
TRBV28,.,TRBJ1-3,ASSLGGNTIY
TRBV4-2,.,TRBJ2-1,ASSLRDLDFGNEQF
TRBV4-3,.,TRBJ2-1,ASSQVGASPRDPYNEQF
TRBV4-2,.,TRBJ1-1,ASSHWNWSSNRPTEAF
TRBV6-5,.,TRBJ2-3,ASSLTQGPSTDTQY
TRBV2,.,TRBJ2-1,ASNSGEQNEQF
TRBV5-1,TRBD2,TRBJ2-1,ASSLAGDYERGCGF
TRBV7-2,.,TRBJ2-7,ASSLQGGPTSYEQY
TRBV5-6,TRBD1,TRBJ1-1,ASSLFGDRGGTEAF
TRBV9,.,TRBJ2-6,ASSGEPISGANVLT